These T cell receptor beta chains were read from a single sample in a study of shared clonotypes between healthy human individuals. The method was immunoSEQ multiplex PCR; TCRdb's version includes in-frame clones alone and lacks a portion of them. The sample lists some 600,000 clones, 95% to 96% occurring once. Source material: naive CD8+ T cells sorted from blood. Receptor source: a woman aged 25 to 39 in good health. CDR3s include the opening cysteine and the closing phenylalanine or tryptophan. The D gene is left open where the match is weak. Clone sizes are given selectively: once, few, many, or a class where the clone is expanded.

D gene,V gene,clone size,J gene,CDR3 DNA,CDR3 protein
-,TRBV27,-,TRBJ1-5,TGTGCCAGCAGTCCCGGACAGATTAATCAGCCCCAGCATTTT,CASSPGQINQPQHF
-,TRBV5-1,-,TRBJ1-5,TGCGCCAGCAGCCTCGGGACGGACTCACGTCAGCCCCAGCATTTT,CASSLGTDSRQPQHF
-,TRBV28,-,TRBJ2-1,TGTGCCAGCAGAAGCTCCTACAATGAGCAGTTCTTC,CASRSSYNEQFF
-,TRBV27,-,TRBJ2-7,TGTGCCAGCTCCTTCCCCGGGAACGAGCAGTACTTC,CASSFPGNEQYF
-,TRBV5-4,-,TRBJ2-3,TGTGCCGGATCCGGCCTCTCAGGCGTAGGTACGCAGTATTTT,CAGSGLSGVGTQYF
TRBD2,TRBV13,-,TRBJ2-3,TGTGCCAGCAGCTTAGGGACTAGCGGGAGGGTTGGAGATACGCAGTATTTT,CASSLGTSGRVGDTQYF
TRBD1,TRBV27,-,TRBJ1-2,TGTGCCAGCAGTAGGGACAGAAAGAGGAATGGCTACACCTTC,CASSRDRKRNGYTF
-,TRBV7-2,-,TRBJ2-5,TGTGCCAGCAGCCCTTATGACCAAGAGACCCAGTACTTC,CASSPYDQETQYF
-,TRBV6-5,-,TRBJ2-2,TGTGCCAGCAGGGATGGGACTGTTGGCACCGGGGAGCTGTTTTTT,CASRDGTVGTGELFF
-,TRBV28,-,TRBJ1-2,TGTGCCAGCAGTTTGGACTATGGCTACACCTTC,CASSLDYGYTF
TRBD1,TRBV2,-,TRBJ1-2,TGTGCCAGCAGTCCCACCGCGGGACAGGGCAACTATGGCTACACCTTC,CASSPTAGQGNYGYTF
TRBD2,TRBV4-1,-,TRBJ2-7,TGCGCCAGCAGCCAACAAACTAGCGGGAGAAGTTACGAGCAGTACTTC,CASSQQTSGRSYEQYF
-,TRBV15,-,TRBJ2-1,TGTGCCACCAGCAGAGATGCCCTCTTGCTCCGTGAGCAGTTCTTC,CATSRDALLLREQFF
-,TRBV28,-,TRBJ1-4,TGTGCCAGCAGGTCGGATACAACTAATGAAAAACTGTTTTTT,CASRSDTTNEKLFF
-,TRBV20-1,once,TRBJ2-3,TGCAGTGCTAGAGTAGTAGATACGCAGTATTTT,CSARVVDTQYF
-,TRBV6-1,-,TRBJ1-2,TGTGCCAGCAGTGAGATGATGGGCAGAAACTATGGCTACACCTTC,CASSEMMGRNYGYTF
TRBD2,TRBV27,-,TRBJ2-1,TGTGCCAGCAGCCTAAATAGCGGGAGTTACAATGAGCAGTTCTTC,CASSLNSGSYNEQFF
TRBD2,TRBV9,-,TRBJ2-3,TGTGCCAGCAGCGTAGTAGCGGGAGGCAGCACAGATACGCAGTATTTT,CASSVVAGGSTDTQYF
TRBD1,TRBV7-9,-,TRBJ1-1,TGTGCCAGCAGCCCACCGGGACAGGGGGCTTACACTGAAGCTTTCTTT,CASSPPGQGAYTEAFF
-,TRBV6-5,-,TRBJ2-7,TGTGCCAGCTCCTTATACGGGCCCTCCTACGAGCAGTACTTC,CASSLYGPSYEQYF
-,TRBV5-4,-,TRBJ1-2,TGTGCCAGCAGCTGGGGGGGGCAGGGTAATGGCTACACCTTC,CASSWGGQGNGYTF
-,TRBV5-4,-,TRBJ2-7,TGTGCCAGCAGTCAACAGGGTTCCCCTACCTACGAGCAGTACTTC,CASSQQGSPTYEQYF
-,TRBV19,-,TRBJ1-4,TGTGCCAGTAGGGAAAATGAAAAACTGTTTTTT,CASRENEKLFF
-,TRBV27,-,TRBJ2-7,TGTGCCAGCAGTCGGAGCAGGGAATACGAGCAGTACTTC,CASSRSREYEQYF
-,TRBV18,few,TRBJ1-1,TGTGCCAGCTCACCAGAAGGGGAAGCTTTCTTT,CASSPEGEAFF
-,TRBV28,-,TRBJ1-1,TGTGCCAGCAGTCGGACAGAAACCCTGAACACTGAAGCTTTCTTT,CASSRTETLNTEAFF
TRBD1,TRBV28,-,TRBJ2-7,TGTGCCAGCAGTTCCCCGGGACAGGGGGCCCCTGAGCAGTACTTC,CASSSPGQGAPEQYF
TRBD1,TRBV27,-,TRBJ2-7,TGTGCCAGCAGTTTTACCCCCCCGGGACAGGGGGCCCACGAGCAGTACTTC,CASSFTPPGQGAHEQYF
TRBD1,TRBV18,-,TRBJ2-1,TGTGCCAGCTCTGGCCAGGGGGCGTCCAATGAGCAGTTCTTC,CASSGQGASNEQFF
-,TRBV27,-,TRBJ1-5,TGTGCCACATCAGCAGGTTACAGTCAGCCCCAGCATTTT,CATSAGYSQPQHF
-,TRBV4-1,-,TRBJ1-4,TGCGCCAGCAGGCCCCTAGAGGGCGGTGAAAAACTGTTTTTT,CASRPLEGGEKLFF
-,TRBV7-9,-,TRBJ2-5,TGTGCCAGCAGATCAGGGGAAGAGACCCAGTACTTC,CASRSGEETQYF
-,TRBV12-5,-,TRBJ2-7,TGTGCTAGTTCCCAGGGGCACGAGCAGTACTTC,CASSQGHEQYF
-,TRBV6-1,-,TRBJ2-2,TGTGCCAGCAATCCGGACTACACCGGGGAGCTGTTTTTT,CASNPDYTGELFF
-,TRBV5-1,-,TRBJ2-1,TGCGCCAGCAGCCCGACTAGTCACACCTACAATGAGCAGTTCTTC,CASSPTSHTYNEQFF
-,TRBV6-1,-,TRBJ1-1,TGTGCCAGCAGTGAACGCCCGACAGAAAACACTGAAGCTTTCTTT,CASSERPTENTEAFF
-,TRBV5-6,once,TRBJ2-5,TGTGCCAGCAGCTTGGCCATAATCGGGGAGACCCAGTACTTC,CASSLAIIGETQYF
-,TRBV28,-,TRBJ2-7,TGTGCCAGCAGTTTGCGGGCAGTTCCCTACGAGCAGTACTTC,CASSLRAVPYEQYF
-,TRBV6-6,-,TRBJ2-7,TGTGCCACGCTGGGGGAGTCCTACGAGCAGTACTTC,CATLGESYEQYF
-,TRBV5-6,few,TRBJ1-2,TGTGCCAGCAGCTTCCAGGACTATGGCTACACCTTC,CASSFQDYGYTF
TRBD2,TRBV11-2,-,TRBJ2-1,TGTGCCAGCAGCTTAGATGATAGGCGGCTAGCGGGTTCCTACAATGAGCAGTTCTTC,CASSLDDRRLAGSYNEQFF
-,TRBV10-3,-,TRBJ2-1,TGTGCCATCAGTGATTGGGAGCCCTACAATGAGCAGTTCTTC,CAISDWEPYNEQFF
-,TRBV5-1,-,TRBJ2-7,TGCGCCAGCAGCTTGGTCAGGGGGGTTACCTACGAGCAGTACTTC,CASSLVRGVTYEQYF
-,TRBV5-6,-,TRBJ2-4,TGTGCCAGCAGCATGGGACTAGCCAAAAACATTCAGTACTTC,CASSMGLAKNIQYF
-,TRBV19,-,TRBJ1-2,TGTGCCAGTAGTCCCTCCCCGGGGGACACAAGGGGCTATGGCTACACCTTC,CASSPSPGDTRGYGYTF
TRBD2,TRBV15,-,TRBJ2-3,TGTGCCACCAGCAGGGGACTAGCGGGAACGGCTGCAGATACGCAGTATTTT,CATSRGLAGTAADTQYF
-,TRBV7-3,-,TRBJ2-7,TGTGCCAGCAGCTTACGTGCACCAGGGGGGTACGAGCAGTACTTC,CASSLRAPGGYEQYF
-,TRBV27,-,TRBJ2-7,TGTGCCAGCAGTTTATCGGGGGGCTACGAGCAGTACTTC,CASSLSGGYEQYF
-,TRBV11-2,-,TRBJ2-2,TGTGCCAGCAGGTGGGAGACCGGGGAGCTGTTTTTT,CASRWETGELFF
TRBD1,TRBV5-1,-,TRBJ2-7,TGCGCCAGCAGCCCGGACAGGAACTCCTACGAGCAGTACTTC,CASSPDRNSYEQYF
TRBD2,TRBV27,-,TRBJ2-2,TGTGCCAGCAGTTTATCCGGGACTACGAACACCGGGGAGCTGTTTTTT,CASSLSGTTNTGELFF
TRBD2,TRBV7-8,-,TRBJ2-2,TGTGCCAGCAGCCCGCTAGCGGGAGGGTTCTCGAACACCGGGGAGCTGTTTTTT,CASSPLAGGFSNTGELFF
-,TRBV16,-,TRBJ1-3,TGTGCCAGCAGCCAGTCCAAGATCTCTGGAAACACCATATATTTT,CASSQSKISGNTIYF
TRBD2,TRBV5-6,-,TRBJ2-1,TGTGCCAGCAGCCCCCTTTTCCAGCGGGAGTCTTCCTACAATGAGCAGTTCTTC,CASSPLFQRESSYNEQFF
-,TRBV4-1,-,TRBJ2-1,TGCGCCAGCAGCCAAAACTCGGCGGGATGGGGGTACAATGAGCAGTTCTTC,CASSQNSAGWGYNEQFF
-,TRBV28,-,TRBJ2-5,TGTGCCAGCAGCCCAGGGTATGGAGAGGAGACCCAGTACTTC,CASSPGYGEETQYF
-,TRBV27,-,TRBJ2-1,TGTGCCAGCGAATCTTACAATGAGCAGTTCTTC,CASESYNEQFF
TRBD2,TRBV19,-,TRBJ2-1,TGTGCCAGTAGTCTATTAGCGGGAAAGGCGAATGAGCAGTTCTTC,CASSLLAGKANEQFF
-,TRBV27,-,TRBJ2-5,TGTGCCAGCAGTTTATGGGGAGCGGATGGGGAGACCCAGTACTTC,CASSLWGADGETQYF
TRBD2,TRBV13,-,TRBJ2-7,TGTGCCAGCAGCCGGGGGGAGGGCGAGCAGTACTTC,CASSRGEGEQYF